This is a list of T cell receptor beta chains from one sample in a study of cytomegalovirus exposure and HLA in healthy donors. The protocol was immunoSEQ multiplex PCR, while the TCRdb copy is restricted to in-frame clones and leaves out a portion. The table records more than 85,000 clones, about two thirds of them present only once. Sample: PBMCs. The source is a woman between 70 and 85 years old in good health and CMV-seropositive. Both conserved end residues are part of each CDR3. D genes are given only for firm matches. Size tells how often a clone was seen (once, few, many) or the class of an expanded clone, and some rows leave it out.

J,D,size,V,DNA,CDR3
TRBJ1-2,.,.,TRBV19,TGTGCCAGTAGTATAGAAGCGAGTGGCTACACCTTC,CASSIEASGYTF
TRBJ2-4,.,.,TRBV29-1,TGCAGCGTTGAAAGTATGGCAGGATGGTTCTTC,CSVESMAGWFF
TRBJ1-4,TRBD1,.,TRBV7-2,TGTGCCAGCAGCTCGACAGGGGTTAATGAAAAACTGTTTTTT,CASSSTGVNEKLFF
TRBJ2-7,TRBD2,.,TRBV5-6,TGTGCCAGCAGCTCAAGCGGGGGGCTCTGGAACGAGCAGTACTTC,CASSSSGGLWNEQYF
TRBJ2-1,TRBD2,few,TRBV5-1,TGCGCCACGGGGGCGGGGGGGAGTTACAATGAGCAGTTCTTC,CATGAGGSYNEQFF
TRBJ2-1,TRBD1,.,TRBV10-1,TGCGCCAGCAGGGAGGGTCCCGGGACAGGGGACAATGAGCAGTTCTTC,CASREGPGTGDNEQFF
TRBJ1-1,.,few,TRBV11-2,TGTGCCAGCAGCTTGAACCAGGGAGGTGAAGCTTTCTTT,CASSLNQGGEAFF
TRBJ1-3,.,.,TRBV6-5,TGTGCCAGCAGTCCACAGATGTCTGGAAACACCATATATTTT,CASSPQMSGNTIYF
TRBJ2-7,TRBD1,.,TRBV11-2,TGTGCCAGCGGAGCCCAGGGGGATTGGGAGCAGTACTTC,CASGAQGDWEQYF
TRBJ2-7,.,few,TRBV15,TGTGCCACCTCAGGACAGCTCGGAACGGAGCAGTACTTC,CATSGQLGTEQYF
TRBJ1-1,.,.,TRBV7-6,TGTGCCAGCAGCTTAGCGGGCCGGAACACTGAAGCTTTCTTT,CASSLAGRNTEAFF
TRBJ1-1,TRBD1,once,TRBV7-9,TGTGCCAGCAGCTTAGGGGACAGGGGTCGGGCTTTCTTT,CASSLGDRGRAFF
TRBJ1-1,TRBD1,.,TRBV30,TGTGCCTGGAACCGACAGGGGAACACTGAAGCTTTCTTT,CAWNRQGNTEAFF
TRBJ1-2,.,few,TRBV18,TGTGCCAGCTCACCGATGCAGGGTGGAAACAATGGCTACACCTTC,CASSPMQGGNNGYTF
TRBJ2-1,TRBD2,.,TRBV11-3,TGTGCCAGCAGCTCTAGCGGGGGGTCCTACAATGAGCAGTTCTTC,CASSSSGGSYNEQFF
TRBJ2-5,TRBD2,.,TRBV5-1,TGCGCCAGCAGCCTCGGACTAGCGGGGGGGCTGATGGAGACCCAGTACTTC,CASSLGLAGGLMETQYF
TRBJ1-2,TRBD1,.,TRBV2,TGTGCCAGCAGGCAGACAGGGAATGGCTACACCTTC,CASRQTGNGYTF
TRBJ2-7,.,.,TRBV25-1,TGTGCCAGCAGTGTAGAGGGCTACGAGCAGTACTTC,CASSVEGYEQYF
TRBJ1-1,TRBD1,.,TRBV10-1,TGCGCCAGCAGAGGACAGGCGAACACTGAAGCTTTCTTT,CASRGQANTEAFF
TRBJ2-3,.,few,TRBV19,TGTGCCAGTAGGGACAGAGGCACAGATACGCAGTATTTT,CASRDRGTDTQYF
TRBJ1-1,.,.,TRBV21-1,TGTGCCAGCAGCAAAGCGGTTAACACTACAGGGGGCACTGAAGCTTTCTTT,CASSKAVNTTGGTEAFF
TRBJ1-1,TRBD1,.,TRBV25-1,TGTGCCAGCAGTCTTCAGGGGGGGAACACTGAAGCTTTCTTT,CASSLQGGNTEAFF
TRBJ1-2,TRBD1,.,TRBV6-5,TGTGCCAGCAGGCAGACAGGGTACTATGGCTACACCTTC,CASRQTGYYGYTF
TRBJ1-5,TRBD1,.,TRBV27,TGTGCCAGCAGTTTACCTACAGGGACAGCCCATCAGCCCCAGCATTTT,CASSLPTGTAHQPQHF
TRBJ1-1,TRBD1,.,TRBV7-3,TGTGCCAGCAGTCAACAGGGGGCGGAGGACACTGAAGCTTTCTTT,CASSQQGAEDTEAFF
TRBJ1-2,TRBD1,.,TRBV6-4,TGTGCCAGCAGCCGGGACAGTCGATACTCTTACTATGGCTACACCTTC,CASSRDSRYSYYGYTF
TRBJ1-2,.,.,TRBV7-2,TGTGCCAGCAGCACGGGTCTCTACCTAGCTAACTATGGCTACACCTTC,CASSTGLYLANYGYTF
TRBJ1-6,TRBD1,.,TRBV30,TGTGCCTGGAGCTACGGGACAGGGGCCTATAATTCACCCCTCCACTTT,CAWSYGTGAYNSPLHF
TRBJ1-2,.,.,TRBV5-8,TGTGCCAGCAGCCTTTCAGGGTCTTATGGCTACACCTTC,CASSLSGSYGYTF
TRBJ2-7,.,few,TRBV7-2,TGTGCCAGCAGCTTAGTTCAGGTTGACGAGCAGTACTTC,CASSLVQVDEQYF
TRBJ1-4,TRBD1,.,TRBV4-1,TGCGCCAGCAGCCCGAAGCTCCCGGGACAGGGGCTAATAAATGAAAAACTGTTTTTT,CASSPKLPGQGLINEKLFF
TRBJ2-1,.,.,TRBV2,TGTGCCAGCAGTGAAGGCCCAGGGGGGAGAAAGTTCTTC,CASSEGPGGRKFF
TRBJ1-1,TRBD1,once,TRBV6-6,TGTGCCAGCAGTCTTTTGACAGGGACGGTTGAAGCTTTCTTT,CASSLLTGTVEAFF
TRBJ1-5,.,few,TRBV7-9,TGTGCCAGCAGCTTAGGCAGGGGCAATCAGCCCCAGCATTTT,CASSLGRGNQPQHF
TRBJ2-6,.,.,TRBV9,TGTGCCCCAAGAGTCTCTGGGGCCAACGTCCTGACTTTC,CAPRVSGANVLTF
TRBJ2-1,TRBD2,.,TRBV5-4,TGTGCCAGCAGCGCTGGTGGGCGCGGGGGTACGGACAATGAGCAGTTCTTC,CASSAGGRGGTDNEQFF
TRBJ1-2,.,.,TRBV11-2,TGTGCCAGCAGCGTGGGACAAGTCTACACCTTC,CASSVGQVYTF
TRBJ1-4,.,once,TRBV6-5,TGTGCCAGCAGGGAAACAGTGGATGAAAAACTGTTTTTT,CASRETVDEKLFF
TRBJ1-1,.,.,TRBV4-1,TGCGCCAGCAGCCAACCGCTAAACAGGGTGGGAGCTTTCTTT,CASSQPLNRVGAFF
TRBJ1-5,.,.,TRBV2,TGTGCCAGCAGTCCGGGGGGCGGCAATCAGCCCCAGCATTTT,CASSPGGGNQPQHF
TRBJ2-1,TRBD1,.,TRBV25-1,TGTGCCAGCAGTGAATATAGGACAGGGGCCAGAAATGAGCAGTTCTTC,CASSEYRTGARNEQFF